This T cell receptor (beta chain) was obtained from a study of blood T cell repertoires in COVID-19. As for the study in general: Samples taken during acute and convalescent COVID-19 were collected in the United States, Italy and Spain. Sources were T cells, B-cell-depleted T cells, or PBMCs; the material itself was cDNA or gDNA.

Only one count was recorded for this clone. After removal of 5 bases from V and 7 bases from J, the junction contained 5 bases not matched to a gene. The V gene's germline CDR1 is LGHNT and CDR2 FRNRAP. This CDR3 has 14 residues. How the authors handled the data: Estimates of nucleated cell counts were drawn from the amplification of reference gene primers. The table came from immunoSEQ multiplex PCR; TCRdb's copy has only in-frame clones and leaves some out. The D gene and trimming were derived from the DNA, and the V and J assignments and clone size from that table. Of about 170,000 clones listed, 85% are singletons.

V gene TRBV12-5 combines with J gene TRBJ1-4; 9 positions match TRBD1. This TCR derives from a human donor with acute or convalescent COVID-19. The donor label of this sample is uncertain. The sequencing sample was made of peripheral blood. The CDR3 spells CASGTGTGLEKLFF. For the CDR3, the DNA is TGTGCTAGTGGTACCGGGACAGGGCTTGAAAAACTGTTTTTT.